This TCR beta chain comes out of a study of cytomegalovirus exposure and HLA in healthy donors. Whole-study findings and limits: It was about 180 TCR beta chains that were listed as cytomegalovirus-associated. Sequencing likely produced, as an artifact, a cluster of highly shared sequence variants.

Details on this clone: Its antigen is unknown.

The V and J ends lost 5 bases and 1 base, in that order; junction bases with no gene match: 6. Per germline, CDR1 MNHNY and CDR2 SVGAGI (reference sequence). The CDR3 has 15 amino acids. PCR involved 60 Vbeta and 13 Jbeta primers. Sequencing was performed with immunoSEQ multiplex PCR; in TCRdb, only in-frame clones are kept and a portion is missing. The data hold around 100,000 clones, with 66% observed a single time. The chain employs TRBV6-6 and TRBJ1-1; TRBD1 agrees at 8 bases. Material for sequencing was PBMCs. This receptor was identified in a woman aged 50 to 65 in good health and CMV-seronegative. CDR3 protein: CASSLLGQGNTEAFF. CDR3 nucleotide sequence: TGTGCCAGCAGTCTACTAGGACAGGGGAACACTGAAGCTTTCTTT.